This T cell receptor (beta chain) was recorded in a study of CD8 T cells in Susac syndrome. Study-level points and caveats: It was acknowledged in the study that the number of individuals who were included in its TCR sequencing and HLA analysis was relatively small.

The CDR3 runs 16 residues. The V and J ends lost 1 base and 0 bases respectively, with 12 bases between them. With random hexamers, reverse transcription was performed on roughly 0.5 to 1 ug of RNA. Multiplex PCR with immunoSEQ amplified the TCR beta CDR3 across 54 Vbeta and 13 Jbeta. TCRdb reprocessed the immunoSEQ multiplex PCR reads with MiXCR, giving one entry per CDR3 protein. The sample shows roughly 120,000 distinct CDR3 sequences, 85% to 95% of them seen only once. Sequencing targeted TCR beta in blood CD8+ and CD4+ T cells. Negative isolation was applied to CD8+ and CD4+ T cells, and FACS enrichment was applied to TEMRA cells. To note about this clonotype: Its specificity is unknown.

This receptor was identified in a human donor with multiple sclerosis. The chain combines TRBV23-1 with TRBJ2-5, with TRBD1 as a possible D gene (5 bases). TRBV23-1 is an open reading frame whose function is uncertain. The source material was CD8+ T cells from PBMCs. In nucleotides, the CDR3 is TGCGCCAGCAGTCAATTCGTACAGGCCCACCAAGAGACCCAGTACTTC. This gives the protein CASSQFVQAHQETQYF.